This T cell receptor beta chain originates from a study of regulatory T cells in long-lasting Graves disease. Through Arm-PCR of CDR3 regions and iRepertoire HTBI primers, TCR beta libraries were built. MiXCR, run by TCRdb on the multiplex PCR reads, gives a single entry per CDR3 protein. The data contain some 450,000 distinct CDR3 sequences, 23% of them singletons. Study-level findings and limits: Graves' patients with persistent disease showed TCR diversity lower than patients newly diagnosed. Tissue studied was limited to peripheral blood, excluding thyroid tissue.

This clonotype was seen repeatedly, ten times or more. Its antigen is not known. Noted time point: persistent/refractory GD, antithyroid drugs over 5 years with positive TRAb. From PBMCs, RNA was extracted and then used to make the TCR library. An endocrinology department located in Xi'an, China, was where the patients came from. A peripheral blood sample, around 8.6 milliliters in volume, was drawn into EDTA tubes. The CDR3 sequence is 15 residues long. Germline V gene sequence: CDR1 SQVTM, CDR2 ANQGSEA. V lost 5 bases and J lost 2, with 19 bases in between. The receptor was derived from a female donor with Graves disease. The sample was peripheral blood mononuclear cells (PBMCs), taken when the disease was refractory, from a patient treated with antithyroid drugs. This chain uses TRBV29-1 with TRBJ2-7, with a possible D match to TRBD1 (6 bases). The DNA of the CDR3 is TGCAGCGTTAGGCCAGGGGCCATTACTACCTACGAGCAGTACTTC. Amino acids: CSVRPGAITTYEQYF.